This T cell receptor beta chain comes out of a study of T cells expressing NK-cell markers (dated by TCRdb to 2018 to 2021). Background for the entire study: TCR beta-chain repertoires were profiled in sorted CD3+CD56+NKG2C+, CD3+CD56+NKG2C- and CD3+CD56-NKG2C+ T-cell subsets from roughly eight donors. Seven of the eight sequenced donors were HCMV-seropositive and one was HCMV-seronegative. Randomly selected healthy volunteers, three men and five women, were used as the eight sequenced donors. The libraries were sequenced on Illumina HiSeq 2000/2500, MiSeq or NextSeq, producing 2 x 150 bp reads.

These reads were obtained on an Illumina HiSeq 2000. 5'RACE template switching, by which a universal primer site and unique molecular identifiers were added, was used to make TCR beta cDNA libraries. cDNA synthesis was primed from the TCR beta constant segment and was followed by two successive PCR amplification steps. On the authors' methods: MIGEC was used to demultiplex reads and group reads by UMI, and MiTCR was used to assemble and quantify clonotypes. To remove erroneous sequences, TCR cDNA sequences were retained only when supported by two or more reads. The tcR package was used for downstream repertoire analysis, and clonotypes were matched between fractions using CDR3 nucleotide sequence together with V segment. VDJmatch was used to annotate antigen specificity against VDJdb, with one amino acid substitution in CDR3 allowed. After the reads were reprocessed by TCRdb, one entry was made per CDR3 protein sequence, with no DNA. For this entry, the V and J calls and clone size follow TCRdb and not the study's own pipeline. This sample's table carries hundreds of thousands of distinct CDR3 sequences. Around 3.9% of the sample goes to the ten largest clones.

The full study reports these points: It remained unclear whether the expanded NKG2C-expressing T cell clones were specific for HCMV antigens. In several donors, the dominant CD3+CD56+NKG2C+ clonotypes were among the top 10 CD8+ clonotypes and accounted for 1.0-7.0% of CD8+ T cells. Those dominant clonotypes were again the most abundant among CD3+CD56-NKG2C+ cells in a few donors, at about 25-65%.

Worth noting for this clonotype: Its specific antigen is unknown.

Taken from cysteine to phenylalanine, the CDR3 has 17 residues. DNA for this receptor is not on file. The germline V gene provides CDR1 MNHEY and CDR2 SVGAGI. To determine HCMV serostatus, a commercial ELISA kit was used to detect HCMV-specific IgG in serum. Peripheral blood mononuclear cells were isolated from blood by Ficoll density gradient centrifugation. The sequence was collected from a woman between 18 and 69 years old in good health. The sequenced material came from blood T cells: a sorted CD56 or NKG2C T cell subset, CD4+ or CD8+ T cells, or bulk PBMC T cells (not recorded which). The sequence links TRBV6-5 to TRBJ2-7; there is no DNA to check the TCRdb D call of TRBD1. The CDR3 in this case is CASSYSSLGENSYEQYF.